One T cell receptor beta chain is described in this entry. The data were obtained in a study of shared clonotypes between healthy human individuals. V lost 2 bases and J 4 bases, leaving 14 bases between the germline ends. This CDR3 is built from 15 residues. The germline gives CDR1 LGHNA, CDR2 YNFKEQ. Method: immunoSEQ multiplex PCR; TCRdb's copy keeps in-frame clones and lacks some. The sample holds about 1.5 million clones, around 98% seen once. This chain links TRBV4-2 with TRBJ1-2; no reliable D call. Source material: naive CD4+ T cells sorted from blood. Described subset: CD45RA+ positively selected. The receptor's source is a man aged 25-45 years in good health. CDR3 region: CASSQWEKEAYGYTF. CDR3 DNA sequence: TGTGCCAGCAGCCAATGGGAAAAGGAAGCCTATGGCTACACCTTC.